Below, 17 T cell receptor beta chains from the same sample are listed, as sequenced in a study of control samples from healthy donors and cancer patients. The repertoire was sequenced with immunoSEQ multiplex PCR; TCRdb's copy has only in-frame clones and lacks some. The sample contains about 160,000 clones, approximately 90% of which appear only once. Sequences were obtained from blood. The receptor set was obtained from a man younger than 40 in good health.

The J gene is TRBJ2-7, the V gene TRBV10-3; perhaps TRBD1 as D (5 bases). V lost 2 bases, J lost 1 base, and 15 bases lay in between. Germline CDR1 is ENHRY and CDR2 is SYGVKD. This CDR3 has 16 amino acids. The CDR3, as DNA: TGTGCCATCAGTGAGGCCGACAGAGGATGGTCCTACGAGCAGTACTTC. This codes for CAISEADRGWSYEQYF.

This rearrangement joins TRBV19 to TRBJ2-6, with D uncertain. Germline CDR1 LNHDA, CDR2 SQIVND (reference sequence). The CDR3 covers 13 residues. V lost 9 bases to trimming and J lost 0 bases, with 6 bases between them. The CDR3 bases are TGTGCCAGCCGGATCTCTGGGGCCAACGTCCTGACTTTC. Its protein product is CASRISGANVLTF.

CDR3 nucleotide sequence: TGTGCCAGCAGCCGTTTAGGGGGGTCGAGGGATGGCTACACCTTC. Protein sequence: CASSRLGGSRDGYTF. The chain couples TRBV14 to TRBJ1-2; tentatively, D is TRBD1 (6 bases). The CDR3 is 15 amino acids. The germline gives CDR1 SGHDN, CDR2 FVKESK. Trimming pared 4 bases from V and 6 bases from J, leaving 18 bases between.

Concerning this clone itself: The junction departs from the called germline gene at one end, perhaps through a read error. The V call is TRBV14, the J call TRBJ1-4; 9 nucleotides align to TRBD1. The germline gives CDR1 SGHDN, CDR2 FVKESK. This CDR3 is built from 16 residues. DNA for the CDR3: TGTGCCAGCAGCCCCTACTCGGGACAGGGAGGGGAAAAGCTGTTTTTT. Its translation is CASSPYSGQGGEKLFF.

The chain carries TRBV29-1 and TRBJ1-5; 9 nucleotides match TRBD1. J gave up 7 bases and V 7 bases, and 8 bases lay outside the gene matches. Germline loops: CDR1 SQVTM, CDR2 ANQGSEA. The CDR3 contains 13 residues. The CDR3 region has the DNA TGCAGCGGGGGACAGGGACTGGGACAGCCCCAGCATTTT. Translation gives CSGGQGLGQPQHF. The entire variable domain, with the rest obtained from reference TRBV29-1 and TRBJ1-5, is as follows: SAVISQKPSRDICQRGTSLTIQCQVDSQVTMMFWYRQQPGQSLTLIATANQGSEATYESGFVIDKFPISRPNLTFSTLTVSNMSPEDSSIYLCSGGQGLGQPQHFGDGTRLSIL.

This clone was seen a single time. The CDR3 sequence is CASSLEWGDREETQYF. The CDR3 DNA reads as TGTGCCAGCAGCTTGGAATGGGGGGACAGGGAAGAGACCCAGTACTTC. The chain employs TRBV5-4 and TRBJ2-5; TRBD1 matches 9 bases. Germline trimming cut 0 bases from V and 3 bases from J; bases unmatched to any gene: 6. Germline V gene data show CDR1 as SGHNT and CDR2 as YYREEE (reference sequence). The CDR3 runs 16 residues.

About this clone itself: The same CDR3 also results from other DNA sequences found in this sample. The chain combines TRBV7-2 with TRBJ2-7; the D is unclear. Germline CDR1 reads SGHTA; CDR2 reads FQGNSA. The CDR3 has 14 amino acids. V was pared by 2 bases and J by 3 bases, with 11 bases between. This chain's CDR3 is CASSLTPTNYEQYF. The CDR3 DNA sequence: TGTGCCAGCAGCTTAACGCCTACTAACTACGAGCAGTACTTC.

The chain has TRBV5-4 and TRBJ2-7; 8 nucleotides line up with TRBD2. Trimming at V came to 4 bases and at J to 5 bases, leaving 11 bases not matched to a gene. Germline loops: CDR1 SGHNT, CDR2 YYREEE (reference sequence). The CDR3 has 15 amino acids. CDR3 region: CASSRSGTRADEQYF. The CDR3 DNA reads TGTGCCAGCAGCCGTTCCGGGACTAGGGCGGACGAGCAGTACTTC.

The chain has TRBV19 and TRBJ2-3; TRBD2 matches 7 bases. The CDR3 has 15 amino acids. The J segment lost 2 bases and the V segment lost 8 bases, leaving 10 bases of the junction unmatched. Germline V gene lookup returns CDR1 LNHDA and CDR2 SQIVND (reference sequence). The CDR3 sequence: CASGREGENTDTQYF. In nucleotides, the CDR3 is TGTGCCAGTGGGAGGGAGGGCGAAAACACAGATACGCAGTATTTT. Together with reference TRBV19 and TRBJ2-3, the CDR3 gives the full variable domain: DGGITQSPKYLFRKEGQNVTLSCEQNLNHDAMYWYRQDPGQGLRLIYYSQIVNDFQKGDIAEGYSVSREKKESFPLTVTSAQKNPTAFYLCASGREGENTDTQYFGPGTRLTVL.

The chain carries TRBV7-9 and TRBJ1-6, with D perhaps matching TRBD1 (5 bases). Trimming shortened V by 5 bases and J by 10 bases, and 24 bases separated the two germline ends. This CDR3 comprises 17 residues. Germline V gene data show CDR1 as SEHNR and CDR2 as FQNEAQ (reference sequence). The CDR3 loop is CASSLSSGTTFRSPLHF. CDR3 bases: TGTGCCAGCAGCCTAAGCTCCGGGACCACCTTTAGATCACCCCTCCACTTT.

This sequence joins TRBV4-1 and TRBJ2-7, with D uncertain. The length of the CDR3 is 14 residues. V lost 2 bases, J lost 4 bases, and 12 bases lay in between. CDR1 and CDR2 (germline): MGHRA, YSYEKL. This CDR3 reads CASSQSDPKYEQYF. The CDR3, as DNA: TGCGCCAGCAGCCAATCGGACCCTAAATACGAGCAGTACTTC.

This clone was found once. The V call is TRBV7-8, the J call TRBJ1-6; 7 positions match TRBD1. Germline CDR1 SGHVS, CDR2 FQNEAQ. The V gene end was trimmed by 5 bases and the J gene end by 7 bases; junction bases not matched to a gene: 8. This CDR3 is 15 amino acids long. CDR3 loop: CASSVTGTVNSPLHF. DNA for the CDR3: TGTGCCAGCAGCGTCACGGGGACAGTAAATTCACCCCTCCACTTT.

The chain employs TRBV5-1 and TRBJ1-2; no definite D call. CDR1 SGHRS and CDR2 YFSETQ come from the germline V gene. V dropped 4 bases and J dropped 4 bases, with 11 bases sitting between them. The CDR3 has 13 amino acids. CDR3 amino acids: CASSVESSYGYTF. The CDR3 DNA reads TGCGCCAGCAGCGTAGAGAGTTCCTATGGCTACACCTTC.

This sequence joins TRBV29-1 and TRBJ1-2; 7 bases match TRBD1. Germline-derived CDR1 and CDR2 are SQVTM and ANQGSEA. This CDR3 is built from 12 residues. Trimming took 8 bases from V and 7 from J; bases not matched to a gene: 10. The CDR3 sequence is CSLKQGTGGYTF. CDR3 sequence (DNA): TGCAGCCTTAAACAGGGGACGGGTGGCTACACCTTC.

V gene TRBV5-1 combines with J gene TRBJ1-6; possible D gene TRBD1, 6 bases. The V gene lost 1 base and the J gene lost 5 bases, with 10 bases spanning the gap. The CDR3 has 15 residues. Germline lookup yields CDR1 SGHRS and CDR2 YFSETQ. CDR3 sequence: CASSLTGLNNSPLHF. In DNA, the CDR3 is TGCGCCAGCAGCTTGACAGGGTTAAATAATTCACCCCTCCACTTT.

V and J are TRBV27 and TRBJ2-1; no reliable D call. Trimming removed 0 bases at V and 2 bases at J, with 8 bases between. The CDR3 covers 15 residues. Germline assignment: CDR1 MNHEY and CDR2 SMNVEV (reference sequence). The CDR3 here is CASSLSQSPYNEQFF. Written as DNA, the CDR3 is TGTGCCAGCAGTTTATCACAGTCTCCCTACAATGAGCAGTTCTTC.

The chain combines TRBV25-1 with TRBJ1-2; D gene uncertain. Trimming removed 6 bases from V and 4 bases from J, with 9 bases in between. This CDR3 comprises 12 residues. The germline V gene encodes CDR1 MGHDK and CDR2 SYGVNS. DNA for the CDR3: TGTGCCAGCAGCCCTAGAGGCTATGGCTACACCTTC. It translates to CASSPRGYGYTF.